This note documents a single T cell receptor beta chain sequence. This CDR3 contains 13 residues. The germline V and J ends were trimmed by 1 base and 6 bases, with 6 bases remaining between them. In germline, CDR1 is SNHLY, CDR2 FYNNEI. This sample is part of a study of T cell changes during pregnancy in multiple sclerosis. This table comes from immunoSEQ multiplex PCR, and its TCRdb copy is limited to in-frame clones, with some not included. Here the sample spans about 93,000 clones, 85% to 95% being singletons. The sequence was obtained from a female donor with multiple sclerosis, enrolled in a pregnancy study. The specimen comprised peripheral blood, sampled after pregnancy. This chain connects TRBV2 to TRBJ2-2; D remains unclear. The CDR3 nucleotides read TGTGCCAGCAGTGAAGGGGCCCCCGGGGAGCTGTTTTTT. As protein: CASSEGAPGELFF.